This T cell receptor beta chain was documented in a study of blood T cell repertoires in COVID-19. In the study overall: Samples of COVID-19 (acute and convalescent) were obtained from the United States, Italy and Spain. T cells, B-cell-depleted T cells, or PBMCs supplied cDNA or gDNA.

There are 11 residues in the CDR3. Germline-derived CDR1 and CDR2 are SQVTM and ANQGSEA. In the source study's methods: Researchers report that nucleated cell counts were estimated from reference gene primer amplification. Libraries were prepared by immunoSEQ multiplex PCR; TCRdb keeps only in-frame clonotypes and omits some of them. Clonal size and the V and J genes are those of that table, whereas D and trimming came from the DNA. The sample consists of roughly 300,000 clones, 87% of them appearing once. Sequencing was done on a sample of PBMCs or T cells enriched from blood (not recorded which). The genes are TRBV29-1 and TRBJ1-2; TRBD1 agrees at 7 bases. The source is a woman aged 25 to 45 who had recovered from COVID-19. The CDR3 reads CSYRGSQGYTF. The CDR3 DNA is TGCAGTTACAGGGGCTCACAGGGCTACACCTTC.